The T cell receptor (beta chain) described here comes from a study of response to subunit inactivated influenza vaccine. General observations from the study: Each seasonal influenza vaccination recruits few new T cells, the authors suggested.

A word on this clonotype: Its antigen remains unknown.

From the RT-PCR reads, TCRdb called clonotypes with MiXCR, one entry per CDR3 protein. Of about 480,000 distinct CDR3 sequences in the sample, roughly 9.8% are singletons; the top ten hold 9.5% to 15%. The CDR3 consists of 13 residues. V lost 6 bases to trimming and J lost 6 bases, with 11 bases between them. The chain employs TRBV12-3 or TRBV12-4 and TRBJ2-2, with D possibly TRBD2 on 5 matching bases. The TCR sequence derives from a man aged 50-60 years who received an inactivated influenza vaccine. Sequences were derived from PBMCs from blood, sampled roughly 47 days after vaccination. The CDR3 sequence: CASRGSSAGELFF. The DNA of the CDR3 is TGTGCCAGCAGAGGGAGCAGCGCCGGGGAGCTGTTTTTT.